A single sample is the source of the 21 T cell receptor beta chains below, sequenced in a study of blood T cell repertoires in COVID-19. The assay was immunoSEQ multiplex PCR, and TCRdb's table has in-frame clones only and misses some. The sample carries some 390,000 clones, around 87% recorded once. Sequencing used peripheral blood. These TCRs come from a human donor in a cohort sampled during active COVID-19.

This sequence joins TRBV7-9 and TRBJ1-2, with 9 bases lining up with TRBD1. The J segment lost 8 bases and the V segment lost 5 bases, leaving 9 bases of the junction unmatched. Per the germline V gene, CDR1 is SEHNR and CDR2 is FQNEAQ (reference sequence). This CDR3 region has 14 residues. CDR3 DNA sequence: TGTGCCAGCAGCCAATCCGCGGGGACAGGGGGCTACACCTTC. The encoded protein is CASSQSAGTGGYTF.

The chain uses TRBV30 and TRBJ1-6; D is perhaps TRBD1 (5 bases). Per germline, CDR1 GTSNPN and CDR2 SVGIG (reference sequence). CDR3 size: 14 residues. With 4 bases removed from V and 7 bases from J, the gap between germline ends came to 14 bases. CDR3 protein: CAWNQGQENSPLHF. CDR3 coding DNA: TGTGCCTGGAATCAGGGCCAGGAGAATTCACCCCTCCACTTT. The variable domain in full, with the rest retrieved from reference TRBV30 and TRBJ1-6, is SQTIHQWPATLVQPVGSPLSLECTVEGTSNPNLYWYRQAAGRGLQLLFYSVGIGQISSEVPQNLSASRPQDRQFILSSKKLLLSDSGFYLCAWNQGQENSPLHFGNGTRLTVT.

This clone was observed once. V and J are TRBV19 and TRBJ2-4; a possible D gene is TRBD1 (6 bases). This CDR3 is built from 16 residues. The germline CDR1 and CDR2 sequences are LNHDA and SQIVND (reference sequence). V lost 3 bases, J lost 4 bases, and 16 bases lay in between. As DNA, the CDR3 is TGTGCCAGTAGTATCCGTGTTAAGGGGGAGAAAAACATTCAGTACTTC. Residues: CASSIRVKGEKNIQYF.

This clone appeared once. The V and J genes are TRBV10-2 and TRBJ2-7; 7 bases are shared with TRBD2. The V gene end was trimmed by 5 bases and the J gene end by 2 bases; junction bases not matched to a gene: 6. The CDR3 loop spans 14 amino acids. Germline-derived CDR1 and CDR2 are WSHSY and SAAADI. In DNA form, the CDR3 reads TGCGCCAGCAGTACGGGGGGTTTCCCCTACGAGCAGTACTTC. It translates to CASSTGGFPYEQYF.

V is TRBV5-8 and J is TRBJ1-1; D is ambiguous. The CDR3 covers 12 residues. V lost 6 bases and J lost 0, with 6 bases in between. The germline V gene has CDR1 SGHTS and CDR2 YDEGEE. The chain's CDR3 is CASTVLNTEAFF. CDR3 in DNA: TGTGCCAGCACCGTCCTGAACACTGAAGCTTTCTTT.

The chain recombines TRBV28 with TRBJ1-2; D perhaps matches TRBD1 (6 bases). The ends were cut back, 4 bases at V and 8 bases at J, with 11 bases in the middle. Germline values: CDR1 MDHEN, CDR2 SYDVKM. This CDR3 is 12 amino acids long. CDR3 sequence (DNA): TGTGCCAGCAGTTCCTCAGGGGAAGGCTACACCTTC. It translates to CASSSSGEGYTF.

As DNA, the CDR3 is TGCGCCAGCAGCTTGCCCCGGGGGAGAGGACGCCGCAATGAGCAGTTCTTC. Its translation: CASSLPRGRGRRNEQFF. The chain joins TRBV5-1 to TRBJ2-1; D is possibly TRBD2 (6 bases). Trimming removed 1 base from V and 6 bases from J, with 20 bases in between. The CDR3 covers 17 residues. Germline assignment: CDR1 SGHRS and CDR2 YFSETQ.

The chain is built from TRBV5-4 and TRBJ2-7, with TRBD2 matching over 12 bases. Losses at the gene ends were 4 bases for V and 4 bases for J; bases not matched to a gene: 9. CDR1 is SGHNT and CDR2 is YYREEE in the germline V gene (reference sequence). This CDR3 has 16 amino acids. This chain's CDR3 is CASSTKTSGRGYEQYF. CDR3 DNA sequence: TGTGCCAGCAGCACGAAGACTAGCGGGAGAGGGTACGAGCAGTACTTC.

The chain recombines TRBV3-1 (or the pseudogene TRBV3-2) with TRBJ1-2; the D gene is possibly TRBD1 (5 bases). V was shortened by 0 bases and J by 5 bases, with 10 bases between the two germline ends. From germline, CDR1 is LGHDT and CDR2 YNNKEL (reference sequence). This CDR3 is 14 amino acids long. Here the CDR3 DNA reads TGTGCCAGCAGCCAAGACGTGGAGGGGTATGGCTACACCTTC. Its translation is CASSQDVEGYGYTF.

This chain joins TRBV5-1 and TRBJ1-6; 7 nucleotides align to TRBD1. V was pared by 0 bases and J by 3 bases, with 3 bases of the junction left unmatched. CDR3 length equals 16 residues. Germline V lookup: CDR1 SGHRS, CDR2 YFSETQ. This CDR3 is CASSLEGAVYNSPLHF. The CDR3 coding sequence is TGCGCCAGCAGCTTGGAGGGGGCGGTCTATAATTCACCCCTCCACTTT.

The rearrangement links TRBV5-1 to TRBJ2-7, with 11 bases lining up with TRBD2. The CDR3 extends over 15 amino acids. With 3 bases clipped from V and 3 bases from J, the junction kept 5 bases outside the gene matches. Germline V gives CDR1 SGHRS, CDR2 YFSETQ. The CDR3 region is CASSWPSGRNYEQYF. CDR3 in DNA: TGCGCCAGCAGCTGGCCTAGCGGGAGGAACTACGAGCAGTACTTC.

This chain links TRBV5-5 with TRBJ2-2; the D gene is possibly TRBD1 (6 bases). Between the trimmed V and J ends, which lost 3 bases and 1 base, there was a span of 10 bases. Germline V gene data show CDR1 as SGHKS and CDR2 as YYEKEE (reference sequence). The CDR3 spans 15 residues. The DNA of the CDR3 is TGTGCCAGCAGCTCACAGGGTTTGAACACCGGGGAGCTGTTTTTT. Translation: CASSSQGLNTGELFF.

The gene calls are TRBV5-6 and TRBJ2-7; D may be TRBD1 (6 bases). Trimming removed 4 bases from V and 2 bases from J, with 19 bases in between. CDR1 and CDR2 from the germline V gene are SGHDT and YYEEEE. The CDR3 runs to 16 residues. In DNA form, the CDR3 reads TGTGCCAGCAGCCGTCGTATGGACAGTGAAACCTACGAGCAGTACTTC. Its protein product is CASSRRMDSETYEQYF.

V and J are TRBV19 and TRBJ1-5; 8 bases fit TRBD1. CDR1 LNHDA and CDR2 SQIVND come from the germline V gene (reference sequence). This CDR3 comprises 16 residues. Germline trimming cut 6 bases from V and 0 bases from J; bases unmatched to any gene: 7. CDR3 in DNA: TGTGCCAGTAGGGATTCGACAGGGGCTAGCAATCAGCCCCAGCATTTT. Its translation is CASRDSTGASNQPQHF.

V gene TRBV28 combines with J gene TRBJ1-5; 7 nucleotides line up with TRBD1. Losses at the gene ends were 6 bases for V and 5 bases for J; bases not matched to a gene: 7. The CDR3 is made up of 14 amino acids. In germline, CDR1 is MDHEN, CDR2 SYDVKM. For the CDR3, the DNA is TGTGCCAGCAGCTCGGGACAGCTATATCAGCCCCAGCATTTT. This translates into CASSSGQLYQPQHF.

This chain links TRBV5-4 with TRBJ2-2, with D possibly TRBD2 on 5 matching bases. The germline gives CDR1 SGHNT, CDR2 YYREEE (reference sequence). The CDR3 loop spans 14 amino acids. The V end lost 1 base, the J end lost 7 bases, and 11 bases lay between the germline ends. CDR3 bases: TGTGCCAGCAGCTTGTGGGGAGTAATCGGGGAGCTGTTTTTT. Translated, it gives CASSLWGVIGELFF.

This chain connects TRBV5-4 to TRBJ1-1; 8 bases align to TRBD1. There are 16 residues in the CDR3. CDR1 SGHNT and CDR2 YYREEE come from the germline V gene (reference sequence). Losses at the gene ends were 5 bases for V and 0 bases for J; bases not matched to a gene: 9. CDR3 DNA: TGTGCCAGCAGACACGGACAGGGTAAAGTGAACACTGAAGCTTTCTTT. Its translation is CASRHGQGKVNTEAFF.

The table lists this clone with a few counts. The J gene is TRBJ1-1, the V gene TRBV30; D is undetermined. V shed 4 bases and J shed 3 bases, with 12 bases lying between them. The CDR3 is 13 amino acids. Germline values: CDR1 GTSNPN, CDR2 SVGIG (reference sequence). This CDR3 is CAWNQEEDTEAFF. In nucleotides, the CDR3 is TGTGCCTGGAACCAGGAGGAGGACACTGAAGCTTTCTTT. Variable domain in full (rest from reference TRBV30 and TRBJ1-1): SQTIHQWPATLVQPVGSPLSLECTVEGTSNPNLYWYRQAAGRGLQLLFYSVGIGQISSEVPQNLSASRPQDRQFILSSKKLLLSDSGFYLCAWNQEEDTEAFFGQGTRLTVV.

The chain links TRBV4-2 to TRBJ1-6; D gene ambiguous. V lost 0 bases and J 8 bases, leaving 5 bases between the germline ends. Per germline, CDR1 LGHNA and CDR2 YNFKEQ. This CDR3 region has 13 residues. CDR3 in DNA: TGTGCCAGCAGCCAAGATCTTTATTCACCCCTCCACTTT. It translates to CASSQDLYSPLHF.

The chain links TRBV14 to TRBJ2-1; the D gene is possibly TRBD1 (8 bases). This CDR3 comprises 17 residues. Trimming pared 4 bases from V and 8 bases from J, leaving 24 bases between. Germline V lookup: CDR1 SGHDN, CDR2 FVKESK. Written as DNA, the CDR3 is TGTGCCAGCAGCCGATACCCGACAGGGGAGGGACTCGATGAGCAGTTCTTC. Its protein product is CASSRYPTGEGLDEQFF.

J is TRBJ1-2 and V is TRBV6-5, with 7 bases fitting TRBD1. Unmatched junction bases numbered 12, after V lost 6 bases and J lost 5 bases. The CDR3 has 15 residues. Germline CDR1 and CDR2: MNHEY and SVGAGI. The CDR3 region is CASSFDRVGRYGYTF. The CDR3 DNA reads TGTGCCAGCAGCTTCGACAGGGTAGGGCGGTATGGCTACACCTTC.